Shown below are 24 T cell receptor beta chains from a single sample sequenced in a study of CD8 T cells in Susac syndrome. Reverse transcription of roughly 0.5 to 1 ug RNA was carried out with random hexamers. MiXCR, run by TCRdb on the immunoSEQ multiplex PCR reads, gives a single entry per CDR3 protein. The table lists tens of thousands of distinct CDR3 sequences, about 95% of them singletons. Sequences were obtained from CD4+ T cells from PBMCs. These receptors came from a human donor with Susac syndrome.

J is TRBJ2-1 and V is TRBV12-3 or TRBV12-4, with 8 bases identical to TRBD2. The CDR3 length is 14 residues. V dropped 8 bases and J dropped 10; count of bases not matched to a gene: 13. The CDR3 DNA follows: TGTGCCAGCCCTCGGAGCGGGGGTGAAAAAGAGCAGTTCTTC. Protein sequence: CASPRSGGEKEQFF.

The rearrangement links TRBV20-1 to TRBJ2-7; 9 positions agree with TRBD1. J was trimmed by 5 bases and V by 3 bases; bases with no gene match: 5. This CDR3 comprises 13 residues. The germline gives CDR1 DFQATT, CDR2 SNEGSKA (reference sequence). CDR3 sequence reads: CSASRDRENEQYF. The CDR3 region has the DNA TGCAGTGCTAGCCGGGACAGGGAGAACGAGCAGTACTTC.

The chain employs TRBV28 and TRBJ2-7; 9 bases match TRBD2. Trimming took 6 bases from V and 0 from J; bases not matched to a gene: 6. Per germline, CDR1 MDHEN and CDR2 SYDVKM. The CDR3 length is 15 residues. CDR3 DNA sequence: TGTGCCAGCAGAAAAGCGGGGGGAAGCTCCTACGAGCAGTACTTC. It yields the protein CASRKAGGSSYEQYF. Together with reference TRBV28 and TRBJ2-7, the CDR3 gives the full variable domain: DVKVTQSSRYLVKRTGEKVFLECVQDMDHENMFWYRQDPGLGLRLIYFSYDVKMKEKGDIPEGYSVSREKKERFSLILESASTNQTSMYLCASRKAGGSSYEQYFGPGTRLTVT.

The chain's CDR3 is CSVGTGGDGEKLFF. CDR3 in DNA: TGCAGCGTTGGAACAGGGGGCGACGGTGAAAAACTGTTTTTT. The chain has TRBV29-1 and TRBJ1-4; 9 bases agree with TRBD1. The CDR3 is 14 residues long. With V trimmed by 4 bases and J by 7 bases, 7 bases remained unmatched. The V gene's germline CDR1 is SQVTM and CDR2 ANQGSEA.

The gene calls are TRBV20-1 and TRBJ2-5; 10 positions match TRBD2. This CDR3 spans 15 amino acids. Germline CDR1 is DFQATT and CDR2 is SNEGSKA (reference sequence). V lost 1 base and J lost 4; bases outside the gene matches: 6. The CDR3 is CSARGGASGGETQYF. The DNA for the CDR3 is TGCAGTGCTAGAGGAGGGGCTAGCGGGGGAGAGACCCAGTACTTC.

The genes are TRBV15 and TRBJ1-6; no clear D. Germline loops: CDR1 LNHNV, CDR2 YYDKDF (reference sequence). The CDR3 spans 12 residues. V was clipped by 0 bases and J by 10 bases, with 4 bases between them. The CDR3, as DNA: TGTGCCACCAGCAGAGAGAGGTCACCCCTCCACTTT. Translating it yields CATSRERSPLHF.

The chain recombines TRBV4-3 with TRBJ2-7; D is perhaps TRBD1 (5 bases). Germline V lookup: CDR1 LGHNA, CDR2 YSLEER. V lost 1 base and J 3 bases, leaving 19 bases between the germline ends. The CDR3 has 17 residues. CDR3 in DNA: TGCGCCAGCAGCCAAGGATTGTCGGCAGGGCGAAACTACGAGCAGTACTTC. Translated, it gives CASSQGLSAGRNYEQYF.

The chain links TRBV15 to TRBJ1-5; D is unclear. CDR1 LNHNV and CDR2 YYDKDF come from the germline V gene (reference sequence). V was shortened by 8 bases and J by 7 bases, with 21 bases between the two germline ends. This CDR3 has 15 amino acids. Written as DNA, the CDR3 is TGTGCCACCGGAATTCCAGGAAGGGCCGGGCAGCCCCAGCATTTT. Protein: CATGIPGRAGQPQHF.

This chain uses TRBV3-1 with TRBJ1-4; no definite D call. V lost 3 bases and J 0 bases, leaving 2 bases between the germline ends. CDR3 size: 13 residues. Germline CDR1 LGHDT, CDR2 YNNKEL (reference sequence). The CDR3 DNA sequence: TGTGCCAGCAGCCAGCCAACTAATGAAAAACTGTTTTTT. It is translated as CASSQPTNEKLFF. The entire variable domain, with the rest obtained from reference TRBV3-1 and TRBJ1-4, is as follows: DTAVSQTPKYLVTQMGNDKSIKCEQNLGHDTMYWYKQDSKKFLKIMFSYNNKELIINETVPNRFSPKSPDKAHLNLHINSLELGDSAVYFCASSQPTNEKLFFGSGTQLSVL.

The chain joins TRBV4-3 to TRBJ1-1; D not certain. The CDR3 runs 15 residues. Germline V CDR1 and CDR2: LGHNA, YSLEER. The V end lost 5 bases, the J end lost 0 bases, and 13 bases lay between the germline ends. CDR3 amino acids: CASSASGTVNTEAFF. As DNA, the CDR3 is TGCGCCAGCAGCGCGTCAGGAACAGTGAACACTGAAGCTTTCTTT.

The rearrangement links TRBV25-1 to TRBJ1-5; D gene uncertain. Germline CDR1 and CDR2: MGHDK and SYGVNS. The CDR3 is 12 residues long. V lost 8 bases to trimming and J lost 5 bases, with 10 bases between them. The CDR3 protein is CASSNRDQPQHF. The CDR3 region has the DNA TGTGCCAGCTCAAATCGCGATCAGCCCCAGCATTTT.

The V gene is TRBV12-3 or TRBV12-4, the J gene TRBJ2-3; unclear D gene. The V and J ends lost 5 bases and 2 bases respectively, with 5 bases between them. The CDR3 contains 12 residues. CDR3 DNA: TGTGCCAGCAGTGTTACCACAGATACGCAGTATTTT. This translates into CASSVTTDTQYF.

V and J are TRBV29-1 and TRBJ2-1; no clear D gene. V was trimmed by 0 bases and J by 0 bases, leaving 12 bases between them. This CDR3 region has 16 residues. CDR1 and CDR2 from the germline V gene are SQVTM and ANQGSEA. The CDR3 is CSVEDRAPSSYNEQFF. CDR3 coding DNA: TGCAGCGTTGAAGATAGGGCACCGAGCTCCTACAATGAGCAGTTCTTC.

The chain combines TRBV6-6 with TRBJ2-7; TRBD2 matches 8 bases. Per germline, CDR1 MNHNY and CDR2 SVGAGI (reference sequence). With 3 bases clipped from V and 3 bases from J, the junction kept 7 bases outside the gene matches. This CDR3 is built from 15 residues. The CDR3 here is CASSYRGGQNYEQYF. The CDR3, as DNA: TGTGCCAGCAGTTATCGGGGGGGCCAGAACTACGAGCAGTACTTC.

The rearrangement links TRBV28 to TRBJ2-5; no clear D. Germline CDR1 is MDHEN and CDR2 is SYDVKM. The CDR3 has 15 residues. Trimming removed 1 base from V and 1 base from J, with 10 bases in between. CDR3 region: CASSLSTAGQETQYF. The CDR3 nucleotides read TGTGCCAGCAGTTTATCGACGGCCGGCCAAGAGACCCAGTACTTC. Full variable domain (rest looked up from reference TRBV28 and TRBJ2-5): DVKVTQSSRYLVKRTGEKVFLECVQDMDHENMFWYRQDPGLGLRLIYFSYDVKMKEKGDIPEGYSVSREKKERFSLILESASTNQTSMYLCASSLSTAGQETQYFGPGTRLLVL.

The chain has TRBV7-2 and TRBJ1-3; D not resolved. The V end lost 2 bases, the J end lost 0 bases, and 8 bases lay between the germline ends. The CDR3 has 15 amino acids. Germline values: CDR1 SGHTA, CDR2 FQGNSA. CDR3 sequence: CASSLTPTSGNTIYF. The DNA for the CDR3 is TGTGCCAGCAGCTTAACGCCCACCTCTGGAAACACCATATATTTT.

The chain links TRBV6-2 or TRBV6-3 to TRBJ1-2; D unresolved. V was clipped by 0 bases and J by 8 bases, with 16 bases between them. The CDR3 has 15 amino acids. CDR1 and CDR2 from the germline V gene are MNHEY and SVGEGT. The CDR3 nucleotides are TGTGCCAGCAGTTACTCGAGCGGAGTCCGAGAGGGCTACACCTTC. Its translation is CASSYSSGVREGYTF.

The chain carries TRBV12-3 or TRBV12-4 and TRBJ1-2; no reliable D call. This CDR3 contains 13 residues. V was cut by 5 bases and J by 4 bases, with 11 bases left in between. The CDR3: CASSPASSYGYTF. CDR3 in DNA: TGTGCCAGCAGTCCGGCCAGCTCCTATGGCTACACCTTC.

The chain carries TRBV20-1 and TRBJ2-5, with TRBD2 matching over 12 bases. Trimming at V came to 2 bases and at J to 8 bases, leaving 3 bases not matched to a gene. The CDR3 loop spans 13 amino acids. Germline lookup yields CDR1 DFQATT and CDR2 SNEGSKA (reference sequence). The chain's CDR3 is CSARLAGGRTQYF. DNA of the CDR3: TGCAGTGCTAGACTAGCGGGGGGGCGTACCCAGTACTTC.

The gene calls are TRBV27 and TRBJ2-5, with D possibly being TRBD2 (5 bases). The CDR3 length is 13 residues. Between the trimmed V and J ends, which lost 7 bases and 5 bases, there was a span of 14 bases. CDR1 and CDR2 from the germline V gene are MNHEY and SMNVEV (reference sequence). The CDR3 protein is CASTKARGETQYF. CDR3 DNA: TGTGCCAGCACCAAAGCTCGGGGTGAGACCCAGTACTTC.

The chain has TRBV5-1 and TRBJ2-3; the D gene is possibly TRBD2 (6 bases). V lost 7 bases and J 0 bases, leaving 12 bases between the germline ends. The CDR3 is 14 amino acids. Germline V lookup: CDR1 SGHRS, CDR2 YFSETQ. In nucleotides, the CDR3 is TGCGCCAGCCGGACGGGGGTGAGCACAGATACGCAGTATTTT. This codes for CASRTGVSTDTQYF.

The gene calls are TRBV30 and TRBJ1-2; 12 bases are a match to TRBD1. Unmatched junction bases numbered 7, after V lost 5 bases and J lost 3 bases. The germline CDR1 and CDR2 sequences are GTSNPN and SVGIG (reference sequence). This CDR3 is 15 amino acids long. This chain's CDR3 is CAWALGTGGDYGYTF. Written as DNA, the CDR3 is TGTGCCTGGGCACTCGGGACAGGGGGCGACTATGGCTACACCTTC.

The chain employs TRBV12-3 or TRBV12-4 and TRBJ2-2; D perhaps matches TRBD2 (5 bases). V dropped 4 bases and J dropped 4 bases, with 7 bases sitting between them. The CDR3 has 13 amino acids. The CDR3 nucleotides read TGTGCCAGCAGTTCCCTAGCCACCGGGGAGCTGTTTTTT. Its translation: CASSSLATGELFF.

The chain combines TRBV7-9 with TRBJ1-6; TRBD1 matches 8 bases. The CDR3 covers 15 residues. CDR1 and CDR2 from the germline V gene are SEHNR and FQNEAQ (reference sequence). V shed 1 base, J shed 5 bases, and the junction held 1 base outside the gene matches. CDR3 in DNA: TGTGCCAGCAGCTTAGTGACAGGGGATAATTCACCCCTCCACTTT. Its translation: CASSLVTGDNSPLHF.